One T cell receptor beta chain is described in this entry. This entry belongs to a study of T-cell memory formation after mild COVID-19. About the study: Largely, the TCR clusters proved donor specific.

Using constant-segment primers, 5'RACE produced TCR alpha and TCR beta cDNA libraries carrying sample barcodes and UMIs. TCRdb called the 5' RACE reads again in MiXCR, with one record for every CDR3 protein. Found here are some 300,000 distinct CDR3 sequences, around 20% of them singletons; the top ten hold around a fifth. Germline V CDR1 and CDR2: SGHNT, YENEEA. This CDR3 is built from 16 residues. Between the trimmed V and J ends, which lost 0 bases and 8 bases, there was a span of 17 bases. This TCR derives from a man between 18 and 29 years old who had mild COVID-19 (a few samples of this study predate the infection). Cell type and time point are not known. The sample consisted of PBMCs or a T cell subset sorted from them (not recorded which). V and J are TRBV11-3 and TRBJ2-1; D might be TRBD1 (6 bases). The CDR3 loop is CASSLEGQGFTHEQFF. The CDR3 coding sequence is TGTGCCAGCAGCTTAGAGGGGCAGGGGTTTACTCATGAGCAGTTCTTC. The variable domain in full, completed from reference TRBV11-3 and TRBJ2-1, reads EAGVVQSPRYKIIEKKQPVAFWCNPISGHNTLYWYLQNLGQGPELLIRYENEEAVDDSQLPKDRFSAERLKGVDSTLKIQPAELGDSAVYLCASSLEGQGFTHEQFFGPGTRLTVL.